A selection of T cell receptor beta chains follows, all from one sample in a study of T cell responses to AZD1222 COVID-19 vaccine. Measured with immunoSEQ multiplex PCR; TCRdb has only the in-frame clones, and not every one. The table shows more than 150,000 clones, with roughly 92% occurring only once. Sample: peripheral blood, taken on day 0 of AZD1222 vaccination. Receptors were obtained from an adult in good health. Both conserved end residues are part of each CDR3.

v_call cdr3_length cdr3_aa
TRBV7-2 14 CASSLDGGARTQYF
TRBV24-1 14 CATSDGQVDEKLFF
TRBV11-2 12 CASSLVVNEQFF
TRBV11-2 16 CASSLGQREFGGEQFF
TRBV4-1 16 CASSRNPGQNYAGYTF
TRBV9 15 CASRSGTGGNNEQFF
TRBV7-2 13 CASTQTGLTEAFF
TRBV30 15 CAWSLPGSGNQPQHF
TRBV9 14 CASSLEDSNYGYTF
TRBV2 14 CASTGGTVNSPLHF
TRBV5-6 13 CASSFQGVTEAFF
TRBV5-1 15 CASSLGGASTDTQYF
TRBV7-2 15 CASSSGDARIRGYTF
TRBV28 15 CASSSLLSSYNEQFF
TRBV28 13 CATTLGNTGELFF
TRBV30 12 CAWSRVAGEQYF
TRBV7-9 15 CASSSPAGGVYGYTF
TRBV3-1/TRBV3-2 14 CASTRQGDTGELFF
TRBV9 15 CASSVGASGVYEQYF
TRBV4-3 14 CASSQDSIGTEAFF
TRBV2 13 CASSRDLNYGYTF
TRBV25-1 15 CASLGQGRLNYGYTF
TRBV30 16 CAWSRNLRGYQETQYF
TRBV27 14 CASSFGTGTTEAFF
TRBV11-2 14 CASNPFGRDRKLFF
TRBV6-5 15 CASSFGDRGYNEQFF
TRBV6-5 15 CASTVTGGLNTEAFF